Following are 20 T cell receptor beta chains from one sample sequenced in a study of CD8 T cells in Susac syndrome. The RNA input was 0.5 to 1 ug, and it was reverse transcribed with random hexamers. Each CDR3 protein is one row after TCRdb ran MiXCR on the immunoSEQ multiplex PCR reads. The table shows more than 150,000 distinct CDR3 sequences, with 95% occurring only once. What was sequenced was CD8+ T cells from PBMCs. These receptors were taken from a human donor with Susac syndrome.

The chain uses TRBV29-1 and TRBJ1-2; no definite D call. The CDR3 contains 11 residues. V was clipped by 5 bases and J by 5 bases, with 9 bases between them. The germline CDR1 and CDR2 sequences are SQVTM and ANQGSEA. The CDR3 DNA is TGCAGCGTTCGCGATACGTATGGCTACACCTTC. It yields the protein CSVRDTYGYTF.

V usage is TRBV6-5 and J usage is TRBJ2-5; D is undetermined. Trimming cost V 0 bases and J 5 bases, with 7 bases left between them. The germline V gene encodes CDR1 MNHEY and CDR2 SVGAGI. This CDR3 is 13 amino acids long. The CDR3 DNA follows: TGTGCCAGCAGTTACTCGACCGGGGAGACCCAGTACTTC. Encoded protein: CASSYSTGETQYF.

This chain uses TRBV27 with TRBJ1-5; D gene ambiguous. This CDR3 is 12 amino acids long. Trimming removed 8 bases from V and 5 bases from J, with 10 bases in between. Germline V gene lookup returns CDR1 MNHEY and CDR2 SMNVEV (reference sequence). The CDR3: CASGGPDQPQHF. CDR3 nucleotides: TGTGCCAGCGGTGGGCCGGATCAGCCCCAGCATTTT.

The chain has TRBV19 and TRBJ2-1; D could derive from TRBD1 or TRBD2 (7 bases each). Per germline, CDR1 LNHDA and CDR2 SQIVND (reference sequence). The CDR3 runs 17 residues. Deletions cut 3 bases from V and 6 bases from J, with 21 bases between. The CDR3 spells CASSITGAGRRVNEQFF. The DNA of the CDR3 is TGTGCCAGTAGTATTACAGGGGCCGGGAGGAGAGTCAATGAGCAGTTCTTC.

The V and J genes are TRBV15 and TRBJ1-1; no clear D gene. Germline CDR1 reads LNHNV; CDR2 reads YYDKDF (reference sequence). This CDR3 is built from 11 residues. V dropped 4 bases and J dropped 5 bases, with 5 bases sitting between them. CDR3 DNA sequence: TGTGCCACCAGCATCCGGACTGAAGCTTTCTTT. Its protein is CATSIRTEAFF.

The chain carries TRBV29-1 and TRBJ2-1; the match to TRBD1 covers 11 bases. Unmatched junction bases numbered 5, after V lost 4 bases and J lost 9 bases. CDR1 and CDR2 (germline): SQVTM, ANQGSEA. There are 13 residues in the CDR3. Written as DNA, the CDR3 is TGCAGCGTTGGCTTCGGACAGGGGGCTGAGCAGTTCTTC. Its translation is CSVGFGQGAEQFF.

The chain is built from TRBV12-3 or TRBV12-4 and TRBJ2-1; 14 bases are a match to TRBD2. With 9 bases clipped from V and 4 bases from J, the junction kept 5 bases outside the gene matches. The CDR3 runs to 15 residues. In nucleotides, the CDR3 is TGTGCCAGTGGGACTAGCGGGAGTCTTTACAATGAGCAGTTCTTC. Residues: CASGTSGSLYNEQFF.

The V and J genes are TRBV7-2 and TRBJ2-1; maybe TRBD2 (5 bases). V lost 5 bases, J lost 0 bases, and 8 bases lay in between. The CDR3 sequence is 14 residues long. Germline V gives CDR1 SGHTA, CDR2 FQGNSA. This CDR3 reads CASSPRASYNEQFF. The CDR3 nucleotides are TGTGCCAGCAGCCCGAGGGCCTCCTACAATGAGCAGTTCTTC.

The CDR3 DNA reads TGTGCCAGCAGCGCTGAAGGGGGCCTTAACACCGGGGAGCTGTTTTTT. Protein: CASSAEGGLNTGELFF. The chain is built from TRBV9 and TRBJ2-2; 7 bases are shared with TRBD1. The CDR3 runs 16 residues. CDR1 and CDR2 from the germline V gene are SGDLS and YYNGEE. With 3 bases clipped from V and 2 bases from J, the junction kept 7 bases outside the gene matches.

This clonotype was seen just once. The chain recombines TRBV5-1 with TRBJ2-1; D may correspond to TRBD1 or TRBD2 (5 bases each). This CDR3 is built from 15 residues. Trimming removed 0 bases at V and 3 bases at J, with 10 bases between. The germline gives CDR1 SGHRS, CDR2 YFSETQ. CDR3 sequence (DNA): TGCGCCAGCAGCTTGGCCCGGGGCGTCTACAATGAGCAGTTCTTC. It specifies CASSLARGVYNEQFF.

The rearrangement uses TRBV14 and TRBJ2-7; D is ambiguous. The CDR3 runs 14 residues. Germline assignment: CDR1 SGHDN and CDR2 FVKESK. V was cut by 0 bases and J by 2 bases, with 8 bases left in between. CDR3 amino acids: CASSQDVTTYEQYF. The CDR3 DNA follows: TGTGCCAGCAGCCAAGATGTCACTACCTACGAGCAGTACTTC. Looking up the rest from reference TRBV14 and TRBJ2-7 gives the full variable domain: EAGVTQFPSHSVIEKGQTVTLRCDPISGHDNLYWYRRVMGKEIKFLLHFVKESKQDESGMPNNRFLAERTGGTYSTLKVQPAELEDSGVYFCASSQDVTTYEQYFGPGTRLTVT.

The V gene is TRBV20-1, the J gene TRBJ2-7; TRBD2 aligns across 8 bases. Germline V gives CDR1 DFQATT, CDR2 SNEGSKA (reference sequence). The CDR3 has 15 residues. The V gene end was trimmed by 0 bases and the J gene end by 1 base; junction bases not matched to a gene: 5. The CDR3 DNA follows: TGCAGTGCTAGAGATGCGGGGGGAACATCCTACGAGCAGTACTTC. Residues: CSARDAGGTSYEQYF.

The V call is TRBV18, the J call TRBJ1-5; D might be TRBD1 (6 bases). Germline V gene data show CDR1 as KGHSH and CDR2 as LQKENI. The CDR3 is 14 residues long. V was clipped by 2 bases and J by 6 bases, with 11 bases between them. The CDR3 DNA reads TGTGCCAGCTCACCAAACAGGGCTCCTCAGCCCCAGCATTTT. It codes for CASSPNRAPQPQHF. Full variable domain (outside the CDR3, taken from reference TRBV18 and TRBJ1-5): NAGVMQNPRHLVRRRGQEARLRCSPMKGHSHVYWYRQLPEEGLKFMVYLQKENIIDESGMPKERFSAEFPKEGPSILRIQQVVRGDSAAYFCASSPNRAPQPQHFGDGTRLSIL.

The rearrangement joins TRBV30 to TRBJ1-5; D may be TRBD1 (5 bases). The V end was cut by 0 bases, the J end by 3 bases, with 18 bases between. CDR1 is GTSNPN and CDR2 is SVGIG in the germline V gene (reference sequence). The CDR3 is 17 residues long. CDR3: CAWSVLSLDSYNQPQHF. CDR3 nucleotides: TGTGCCTGGAGTGTTCTGAGTCTCGACAGCTACAATCAGCCCCAGCATTTT.

The chain combines TRBV12-5 with TRBJ2-1, with unresolved D. V shed 1 base and J shed 3 bases, with 4 bases lying between them. This CDR3 has 13 residues. Germline V gives CDR1 LGHNT, CDR2 FRNRAP. In DNA, the CDR3 is TGTGCTAGTGGTTTGGGGGACTACAATGAGCAGTTCTTC. Its protein is CASGLGDYNEQFF.

The chain combines TRBV5-5 with TRBJ2-5, with a weak D call TRBD2 (5 bases). The V and J ends lost 1 base and 4 bases respectively, with 8 bases between them. CDR1 is SGHKS and CDR2 is YYEKEE in the germline V gene (reference sequence). CDR3 size: 13 residues. The CDR3 DNA reads as TGTGCCAGCAGCTTGATAGGAGGAGAGACCCAGTACTTC. Translated: CASSLIGGETQYF.

The chain uses TRBV30 and TRBJ1-5; 10 bases align to TRBD1. V shed 3 bases and J 1 base; nucleotides not matched to a gene: 3. This CDR3 has 15 residues. Germline V lookup: CDR1 GTSNPN, CDR2 SVGIG (reference sequence). The CDR3 DNA sequence: TGTGCCTGGAGGGACAGGGGGTCGAGCAATCAGCCCCAGCATTTT. It translates to CAWRDRGSSNQPQHF. Combining the CDR3 with reference TRBV30 and TRBJ1-5 gives the whole variable domain SQTIHQWPATLVQPVGSPLSLECTVEGTSNPNLYWYRQAAGRGLQLLFYSVGIGQISSEVPQNLSASRPQDRQFILSSKKLLLSDSGFYLCAWRDRGSSNQPQHFGDGTRLSIL.

The genes are TRBV12-3 or TRBV12-4 and TRBJ2-5, with D perhaps matching TRBD2 (5 bases). The CDR3 is 15 residues long. V lost 3 bases, J lost 3 bases, and 14 bases lay in between. The chain's CDR3 is CASSLGKLGKETQYF. CDR3 nucleotide sequence: TGTGCCAGCAGTTTGGGTAAACTAGGAAAAGAGACCCAGTACTTC.

The V call is TRBV11-1, the J call TRBJ2-1; D possibly uses TRBD1 or TRBD2 (6 bases each). The V and J ends lost 3 bases and 0 bases respectively, with 24 bases between them. Germline assignment: CDR1 SGHAT and CDR2 FQDESV (reference sequence). There are 20 residues in the CDR3. CDR3 region: CASSFLEGGAVYISYNEQFF. CDR3 coding DNA: TGTGCCAGCAGCTTCCTCGAGGGGGGAGCGGTCTATATCTCCTACAATGAGCAGTTCTTC.

This chain links TRBV7-9 with TRBJ2-2; 7 nucleotides agree with TRBD2. CDR1 and CDR2 (germline): SEHNR, FQNEAQ (reference sequence). V was clipped by 5 bases and J by 6 bases; unmatched bases: 6. The CDR3 runs 14 residues. Here the CDR3 DNA reads TGTGCCAGCAGCGACGGACTAGTGCCCGGGGAGCTGTTTTTT. It translates to CASSDGLVPGELFF.